Listed below are T cell receptor beta chains from one sample, sequenced in a study of cytomegalovirus exposure and HLA in healthy donors. The repertoire was sequenced with immunoSEQ multiplex PCR; TCRdb's copy has only in-frame clones and lacks some. The data show 90,000 to 120,000 clones, 60% to 80% seen once. Source material: PBMCs. Receptors originate from a man in his fifties or sixties in good health and CMV-seropositive. Each CDR3 is given with its conserved first and last residue. A D gene is named only where the DNA matches it firmly. The size field is filled for only some rows; it gives once, few, many or a size class.

CDR3	DNA	V	D	J	size
CASSRGTSGYEQYF	TGTGCCAGTAGTAGGGGGACTAGCGGTTACGAGCAGTACTTC	TRBV19	TRBD2	TRBJ2-7	NA
CASSGTSGSQGEQYF	TGTGCCAGTAGTGGGACTAGCGGCTCTCAGGGGGAGCAGTACTTC	TRBV2	TRBD2	TRBJ2-7	NA
CASSVGARQPQHF	TGCGCCAGCAGTGTGGGGGCCAGGCAGCCCCAGCATTTT	TRBV10-2	NA	TRBJ1-5	few
CASSLGQGLGVAEAFF	TGCGCCAGCAGCTTGGGACAGGGTCTAGGGGTGGCTGAAGCTTTCTTT	TRBV5-1	TRBD1	TRBJ1-1	NA
CASSLDGRGYEQYF	TGCGCCAGCAGCTTGGACGGGAGGGGCTACGAGCAGTACTTC	TRBV5-1	TRBD2	TRBJ2-7	NA
CASSLTDRGGYTF	TGTGCCAGCAGCCTTACGGACAGGGGTGGCTACACCTTC	TRBV11-2	TRBD1	TRBJ1-2	NA
CASSSQGSRDEKLFF	TGCGCCAGCAGCTCACAGGGGTCCCGGGATGAAAAACTGTTTTTT	TRBV5-1	TRBD1	TRBJ1-4	once
CASSQQGGLTGELFF	TGCGCCAGCAGCCAACAAGGAGGGCTCACCGGGGAGCTGTTTTTT	TRBV4-1	NA	TRBJ2-2	NA
CATVGQGTSYEQYF	TGTGCCACCGTAGGACAGGGAACATCCTACGAGCAGTACTTC	TRBV27	TRBD1	TRBJ2-7	medium-sized
CASSLNPLGGAGNTIYF	TGTGCCAGCAGTTTAAACCCCTTAGGGGGAGCTGGAAACACCATATATTTT	TRBV27	NA	TRBJ1-3	NA
CASSSLLVSPLHF	TGTGCCAGTAGTTCCCTCCTTGTGTCACCCCTCCACTTT	TRBV19	NA	TRBJ1-6	NA
CASSNIDGYSNQPQHF	TGTGCCAGTAGTAATATAGACGGGTATAGCAATCAGCCCCAGCATTTT	TRBV19	NA	TRBJ1-5	NA
CASSLGIVSTDTQYF	TGCGCCAGCAGCTTGGGCATAGTCAGCACAGATACGCAGTATTTT	TRBV5-1	NA	TRBJ2-3	NA
CASWFEPDRKNIQYF	TGTGCCAGCTGGTTCGAACCGGACAGAAAAAACATTCAGTACTTC	TRBV6-1	NA	TRBJ2-4	NA
CASSPLLAADGYTF	TGTGCCAGCTCCCCCCTTCTGGCGGCCGATGGCTACACCTTC	TRBV18	NA	TRBJ1-2	NA
CASSLGGAGGLTDTQYF	TGTGCCAGCAGCTTGGGAGGGGCGGGAGGGCTTACAGATACGCAGTATTTT	TRBV5-4	TRBD2	TRBJ2-3	NA
CAWSVGDRGYGYTF	TGTGCCTGGAGTGTTGGGGACAGGGGTTATGGCTACACCTTC	TRBV30	TRBD1	TRBJ1-2	NA
CASSVAIWDRSNQPQHF	TGTGCCAGCAGCGTAGCTATCTGGGACAGAAGCAATCAGCCCCAGCATTTT	TRBV9	TRBD1	TRBJ1-5	NA
CASSLDPQGSSTDTQYF	TGCGCCAGCAGCTTGGACCCACAGGGATCTAGCACAGATACGCAGTATTTT	TRBV5-1	NA	TRBJ2-3	NA
CATRREGSEQYF	TGTGCCACGAGAAGGGAGGGTAGCGAGCAGTACTTC	TRBV10-3	TRBD2	TRBJ2-7	NA
CASSGTGGYEKLFF	TGTGCCAGTAGCGGAACAGGGGGATACGAAAAACTGTTTTTT	TRBV19	TRBD1	TRBJ1-4	NA
CAISEEGGDGELFF	TGTGCCATCAGTGAAGAGGGAGGGGACGGGGAGCTGTTTTTT	TRBV10-3	TRBD2	TRBJ2-2	once
CASFRRGMNTEAFF	TGTGCCAGCTTCAGGAGGGGAATGAACACTGAAGCTTTCTTT	TRBV28	NA	TRBJ1-1	NA
CASSPAGLSAFF	TGCGCCAGCAGTCCAGCAGGGTTGTCAGCTTTCTTT	TRBV23-1	NA	TRBJ1-1	few
CASSGGGTYRGNEQYF	TGTGCCAGCAGCGGGGGGGGGACATATCGCGGGAACGAGCAGTACTTC	TRBV5-4	NA	TRBJ2-7	NA
CASSFSIRDEQYF	TGTGCCAGCAGCTTCAGCATCCGGGACGAGCAGTACTTC	TRBV7-3	NA	TRBJ2-7	NA
CASSSLPSVTGELFF	TGCGCCAGCAGCTCCCTCCCCTCGGTCACCGGGGAGCTGTTTTTT	TRBV5-1	NA	TRBJ2-2	NA
CASSELSGSGNEQFF	TGCGCCAGCAGTGAGCTTAGCGGGAGCGGGAATGAGCAGTTCTTC	TRBV10-1	TRBD2	TRBJ2-1	NA
CASSLIQGNYGYTF	TGCGCCAGCAGCTTGATTCAGGGTAACTATGGCTACACCTTC	TRBV5-1	NA	TRBJ1-2	few
CASSVQGSSAGELFF	TGTGCCAGCAGTGTACAGGGCTCGTCCGCCGGGGAGCTGTTTTTT	TRBV6-1	NA	TRBJ2-2	once
CASSVAQAVPYNEQFF	TGTGCCAGCAGCGTAGCTCAGGCAGTCCCCTACAATGAGCAGTTCTTC	TRBV9	NA	TRBJ2-1	NA
CASIGLAGGLSGEQFF	TGTGCCAGCATCGGACTAGCGGGAGGTCTCTCGGGGGAGCAGTTCTTC	TRBV6-6	TRBD2	TRBJ2-1	NA
CASSMWLGGRRRTYEQYF	TGTGCCAGTAGTATGTGGTTAGGCGGGAGGAGGAGGACCTACGAGCAGTACTTC	TRBV19	TRBD2	TRBJ2-7	NA
CASNQGAGETQYF	TGTGCCAGTAACCAGGGGGCGGGGGAGACCCAGTACTTC	TRBV19	TRBD1	TRBJ2-5	once
CASSSQRLRSYNEQFF	TGCGCCAGCAGCTCTCAGAGGTTACGCTCCTACAATGAGCAGTTCTTC	TRBV5-1	NA	TRBJ2-1	NA
CASRTQGQGADEKLFF	TGTGCCAGCAGGACACAGGGACAGGGGGCGGATGAAAAACTGTTTTTT	TRBV2	TRBD1	TRBJ1-4	NA
CASSLAWGTGGSGELFF	TGTGCCAGCAGCTTAGCCTGGGGGACAGGGGGCTCCGGGGAGCTGTTTTTT	TRBV7-2	TRBD1	TRBJ2-2	few
CASSLGAGAGNTIYF	TGTGCCAGCAGCTTAGGTGCGGGAGCTGGAAACACCATATATTTT	TRBV7-9	NA	TRBJ1-3	NA
CASSLAGRTDTQYF	TGCGCCAGCAGCTTAGCGGGGCGAACAGATACGCAGTATTTT	TRBV5-1	TRBD2	TRBJ2-3	NA
CASSARTSGRDSMTYEQYF	TGTGCCAGCAGTGCGCGGACTAGCGGTCGCGACTCAATGACCTACGAGCAGTACTTC	TRBV6-1	TRBD2	TRBJ2-7	NA
CASSLGTLNYNEQFF	TGTGCCAGCAGCTTAGGCACGCTAAATTACAATGAGCAGTTCTTC	TRBV7-8	NA	TRBJ2-1	NA
CATHMTVEAFF	TGTGCCACCCATATGACAGTTGAAGCTTTCTTT	TRBV2	NA	TRBJ1-1	few
CASSLAWRVDEQFF	TGCGCCAGCAGCTTGGCCTGGAGGGTGGATGAGCAGTTCTTC	TRBV5-1	NA	TRBJ2-1	NA
CASSRALGQGIETQYF	TGCGCCAGCAGCCGGGCCCTAGGACAGGGTATAGAGACCCAGTACTTC	TRBV4-1	TRBD1	TRBJ2-5	NA
CASSLGPLLTAIDNSPLHF	TGCGCCAGCAGCTTGGGGCCCCTATTGACAGCCATCGATAATTCACCCCTCCACTTT	TRBV5-1	NA	TRBJ1-6	NA
CASSATVLYNEQFF	TGTGCCAGCAGTGCGACAGTACTCTACAATGAGCAGTTCTTC	TRBV6-1	NA	TRBJ2-1	NA
CASSKGGHTEAFF	TGTGCCAGCAGCAAAGGGGGGCACACTGAAGCTTTCTTT	TRBV21-1	NA	TRBJ1-1	NA
CASSLAGRGDYEQYF	TGTGCCAGCAGCCTTGCAGGGAGGGGGGACTACGAGCAGTACTTC	TRBV6-5	NA	TRBJ2-7	few
CASGLVVAGATYEQYF	TGTGCTAGTGGTTTGGTAGTAGCGGGGGCGACCTACGAGCAGTACTTC	TRBV12-5	TRBD2	TRBJ2-7	NA
CATSRDGRAEAFF	TGTGCCACCAGCAGAGATGGGCGAGCTGAAGCTTTCTTT	TRBV15	NA	TRBJ1-1	few
CASSPRGIWGKNIQYF	TGTGCCAGCAGTCCAAGGGGGATATGGGGCAAAAACATTCAGTACTTC	TRBV2	NA	TRBJ2-4	NA
CATSRDRGPASTDTQYF	TGTGCCACCAGCAGAGATCGGGGTCCCGCGAGCACAGATACGCAGTATTTT	TRBV15	NA	TRBJ2-3	NA
CASSQEVGSNLNYGYTF	TGCGCCAGCAGCCAAGAAGTGGGCTCAAACCTCAACTATGGCTACACCTTC	TRBV4-1	NA	TRBJ1-2	NA
CASCERIEAFF	TGTGCCAGCTGTGAGCGTATCGAAGCTTTCTTT	TRBV2	NA	TRBJ1-1	NA